The 2 T cell receptor beta chains listed next were all sequenced from one sample in a study of human T cells and chemical hapten exposure. Stated time point: patch test 2, 6 weeks after DPC sensitization. As to treatment: therapeutic diphenylcyclopropenone sensitization with weekly scalp DPC. TCRdb re-called the RACE reads through MiXCR, storing one row per CDR3 protein. Among about 69,000 distinct CDR3 sequences listed, 9% to 12% were seen once. The sample in question was whole blood, obtained in connection with sensitization to the hapten diphenylcyclopropenone (DPC). Receptors were obtained from a woman aged 45 to 65 with alopecia areata. Some clones in this sample may be carry-over from other donors' samples.

This clonotype was observed at least ten times. The V and J genes are TRBV29-1 and TRBJ2-4; TRBD1 aligns across 8 bases. With V trimmed by 4 bases and J by 3 bases, 2 bases remained unmatched. This CDR3 has 13 amino acids. Per the germline V gene, CDR1 is SQVTM and CDR2 is ANQGSEA. The DNA for the CDR3 is TGCAGCGTTGTACAGGGGGGCAAAAACATTCAGTACTTC. Its translation is CSVVQGGKNIQYF.

The table lists this clonotype with many counts. V and J are TRBV29-1 and TRBJ2-7; 7 bases are a match to TRBD1. CDR3 size: 11 residues. Germline CDR1 and CDR2: SQVTM and ANQGSEA. V was pared by 2 bases and J by 5 bases, with 0 bases of the junction left unmatched. The CDR3 bases are TGCAGCGTTGAAAGGGGGCACGAGCAGTACTTC. Translated: CSVERGHEQYF.